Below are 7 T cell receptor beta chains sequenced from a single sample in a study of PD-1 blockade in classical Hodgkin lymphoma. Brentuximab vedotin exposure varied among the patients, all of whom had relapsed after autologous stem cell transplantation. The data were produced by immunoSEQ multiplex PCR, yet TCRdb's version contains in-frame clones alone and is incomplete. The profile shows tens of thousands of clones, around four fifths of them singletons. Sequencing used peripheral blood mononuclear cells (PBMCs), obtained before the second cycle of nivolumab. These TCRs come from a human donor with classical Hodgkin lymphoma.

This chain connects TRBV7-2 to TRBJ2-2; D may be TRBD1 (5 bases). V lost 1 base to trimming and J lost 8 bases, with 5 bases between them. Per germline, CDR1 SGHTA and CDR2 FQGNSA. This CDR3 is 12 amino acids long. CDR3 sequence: CASSLGTGELFF. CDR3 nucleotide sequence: TGTGCCAGCAGCTTAGGGACAGGGGAGCTGTTTTTT.

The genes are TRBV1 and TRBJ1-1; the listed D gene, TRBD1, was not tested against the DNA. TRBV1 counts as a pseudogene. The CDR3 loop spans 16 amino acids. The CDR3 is CTSSQRGTGFFTEAFF. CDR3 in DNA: TGCACCAGCAGCCAAAGAGGGACAGGGTTTTTCACTGAAGCTTTCTTT.

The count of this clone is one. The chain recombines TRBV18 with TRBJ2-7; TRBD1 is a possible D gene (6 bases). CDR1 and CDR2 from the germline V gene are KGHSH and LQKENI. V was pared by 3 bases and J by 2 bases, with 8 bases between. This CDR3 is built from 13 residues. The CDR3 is CASSPTGPYEQYV. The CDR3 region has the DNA TGTGCCAGCTCACCTACAGGGCCCTACGAGCAGTACGTC.

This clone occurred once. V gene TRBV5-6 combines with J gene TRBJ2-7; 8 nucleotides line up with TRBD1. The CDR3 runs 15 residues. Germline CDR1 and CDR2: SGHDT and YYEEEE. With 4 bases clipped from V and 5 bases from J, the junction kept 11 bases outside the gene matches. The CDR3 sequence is CASSPRTGYIHEQYF. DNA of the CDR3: TGTGCCAGCAGCCCACGGACAGGGTACATCCACGAGCAGTACTTC.

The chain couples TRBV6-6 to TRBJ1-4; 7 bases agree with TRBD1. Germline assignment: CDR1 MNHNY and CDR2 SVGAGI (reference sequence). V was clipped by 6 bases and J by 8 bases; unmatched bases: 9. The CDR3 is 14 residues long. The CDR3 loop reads CASSPTTGEEKLFF. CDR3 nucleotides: TGTGCCAGCAGCCCTACAACAGGGGAAGAAAAACTGTTTTTT.

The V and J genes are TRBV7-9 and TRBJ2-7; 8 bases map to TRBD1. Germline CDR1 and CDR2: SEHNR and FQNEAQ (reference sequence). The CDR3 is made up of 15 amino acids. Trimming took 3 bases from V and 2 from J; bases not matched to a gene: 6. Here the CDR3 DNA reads TGTGCCAGCAGCTTTCCGGACAGGGCCACCTACGAGCAGTACTTC. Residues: CASSFPDRATYEQYF. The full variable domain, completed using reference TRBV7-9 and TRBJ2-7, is DTGVSQNPRHKITKRGQNVTFRCDPISEHNRLYWYRQTLGQGPEFLTYFQNEAQLEKSRLLSDRFSAERPKGSFSTLEIQRTEQGDSAMYLCASSFPDRATYEQYFGPGTRLTVT.

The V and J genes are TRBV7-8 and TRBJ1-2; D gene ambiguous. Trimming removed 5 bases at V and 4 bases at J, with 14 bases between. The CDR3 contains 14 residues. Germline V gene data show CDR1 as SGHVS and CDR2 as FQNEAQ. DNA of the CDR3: TGTGCCAGCAGCCTCCTTTTTGGGAGCTATGGCTACACCTTC. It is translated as CASSLLFGSYGYTF. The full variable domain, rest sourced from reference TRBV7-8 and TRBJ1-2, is GAGVSQSPRYKVAKRGQDVALRCDPISGHVSLFWYQQALGQGPEFLTYFQNEAQLDKSGLPSDRFFAERPEGSVSTLKIQRTQQEDSAVYLCASSLLFGSYGYTFGSGTRLTVV.